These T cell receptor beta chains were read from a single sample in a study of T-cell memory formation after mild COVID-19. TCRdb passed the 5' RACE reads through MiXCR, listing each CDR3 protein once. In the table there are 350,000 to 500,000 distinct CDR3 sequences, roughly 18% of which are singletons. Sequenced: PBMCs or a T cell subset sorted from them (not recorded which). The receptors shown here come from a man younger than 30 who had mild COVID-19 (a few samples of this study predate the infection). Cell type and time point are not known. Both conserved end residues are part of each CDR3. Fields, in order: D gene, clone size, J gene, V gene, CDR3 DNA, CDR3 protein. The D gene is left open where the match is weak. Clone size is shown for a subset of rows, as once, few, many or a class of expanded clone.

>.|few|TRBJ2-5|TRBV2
TGTGCCTGCGTTGAGGGTTGGGAGACCCAGTACTTC
CACVEGWETQYF
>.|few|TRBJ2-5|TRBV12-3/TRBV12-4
TGTGCCAGCAGTTCCGGGGCGACTATAGAGACCCAGTACTTC
CASSSGATIETQYF
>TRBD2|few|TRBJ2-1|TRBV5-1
TGCGCCAGCTCTCGGGGGGGAACCTACAATGAGCAGTTCTTC
CASSRGGTYNEQFF
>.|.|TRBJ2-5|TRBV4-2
TGTGCCAGCAGCCAAGATCTCTTGGGGGCAGGGTACCAGACCCAGTACTTC
CASSQDLLGAGYQTQYF
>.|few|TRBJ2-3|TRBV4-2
TGTGCCAGCAGCCCGGGACTCCCGAGCACAGATACGCAGTATTTT
CASSPGLPSTDTQYF
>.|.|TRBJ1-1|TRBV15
TGTGCCACCAGCAGAGACCGGCAGAGGAACACTGAAGCTTTCTTT
CATSRDRQRNTEAFF
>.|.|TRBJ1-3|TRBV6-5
TGTGCCAGCAGTTACGGGGGGGGCGAGAACACCATATATTTT
CASSYGGGENTIYF
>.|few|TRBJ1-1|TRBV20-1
TGCAGTGCTAAACGGGGATCGAACACTGAAGCTTTCTTT
CSAKRGSNTEAFF
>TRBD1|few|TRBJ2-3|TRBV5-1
TGCGCCAGCAGCAGGGGACAGGGCGCCAGAGCAGATACGCAGTATTTT
CASSRGQGARADTQYF
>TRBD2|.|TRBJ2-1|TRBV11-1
TGTGCCAGCAGCTTAGCGTACGGGGGGAATGAGCAGTTCTTC
CASSLAYGGNEQFF
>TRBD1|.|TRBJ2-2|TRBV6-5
TGTGCCAGCAGTCACAGAGGACAGGGGGGATACACCGGGGAGCTGTTTTTT
CASSHRGQGGYTGELFF
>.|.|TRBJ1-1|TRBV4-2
TGTGCCAGCAGCCCCCTCGGAGGGGATCCCCCTGAAGCTTTCTTT
CASSPLGGDPPEAFF
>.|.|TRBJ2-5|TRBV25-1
TGTGCCAGCAGTGACCCAACGGGGTGGGAGACCCAGTACTTC
CASSDPTGWETQYF
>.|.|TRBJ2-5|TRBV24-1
TGTGCCACCAGTGATCCCAGGACCGGGATGGAGACCCAGTACTTC
CATSDPRTGMETQYF
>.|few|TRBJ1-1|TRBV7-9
TGTGCCAGCAGCCGAACCCCCGGAGACGGCGACACTGAAGCTTTCTTT
CASSRTPGDGDTEAFF
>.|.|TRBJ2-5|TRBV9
TGTGCCAGCAGCGTCGAGGTAGGGTTCCAAGAGACCCAGTACTTC
CASSVEVGFQETQYF
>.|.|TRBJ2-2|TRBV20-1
TGCAGTGCCTCAGCCCCGAACACCGGGGAGCTGTTTTTT
CSASAPNTGELFF
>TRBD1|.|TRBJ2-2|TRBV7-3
TGTGCCAGCAGCCCCAGGACAGGGTTAGGTCTGGGCACCGGGGAGCTGTTTTTT
CASSPRTGLGLGTGELFF
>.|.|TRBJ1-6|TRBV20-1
TGCAGTGCTAGTTTGGCGAGCCTGGGTTCACCCCTCCACTTT
CSASLASLGSPLHF
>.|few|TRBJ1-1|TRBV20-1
TGCAGTGCCCCCCAGGGTGTAGCGGCTGAAGCTTTCTTT
CSAPQGVAAEAFF
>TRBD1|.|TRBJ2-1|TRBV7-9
TGTGCCAGCACCGAAACTGGGGACAGGGGTGGCAATGAGCAGTTCTTC
CASTETGDRGGNEQFF
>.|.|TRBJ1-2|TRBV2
TGTGCCAGCAGTGTGAGCCGAATGAGTTTTAACTATGGCTACACCTTC
CASSVSRMSFNYGYTF
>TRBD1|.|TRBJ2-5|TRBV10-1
TGCGCCAGCAGTGAAGGTTGGGACAGGGGTGCGGCGACCCAGTACTTC
CASSEGWDRGAATQYF
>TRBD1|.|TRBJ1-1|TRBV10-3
TGTGCCATCAGCTTGGGACAGGGAGGCAGCACTGAAGCTTTCTTT
CAISLGQGGSTEAFF
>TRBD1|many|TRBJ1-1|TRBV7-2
TGTGCCAGCAGCTTAGAGTATCACAGGGGGGCTGAAGCTTTCTTT
CASSLEYHRGAEAFF
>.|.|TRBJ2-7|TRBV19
TGTGCCAGTAGGCGACAGGGGGGAGTAGCGGGGGCCCTTTACGAGCAGTACTTC
CASRRQGGVAGALYEQYF
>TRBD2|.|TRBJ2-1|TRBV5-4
TGTGCCAGCAGTCCTAGCGGGGGGGCCCCCTACAATGAGCAGTTCTTC
CASSPSGGAPYNEQFF
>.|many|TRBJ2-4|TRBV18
TGTGCCAGCTCACCGGGGTCAGGCGAAAACATTCAGTACTTC
CASSPGSGENIQYF
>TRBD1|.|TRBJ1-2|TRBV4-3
TGCGCCAGCAGCCAAGATTTGGCGGGACAGAATTATGGCTACACCTTC
CASSQDLAGQNYGYTF
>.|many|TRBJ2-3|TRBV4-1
TGCGCCAGCAGCCAAGGCCTAGGGGGTCTCACAGATACGCAGTATTTT
CASSQGLGGLTDTQYF
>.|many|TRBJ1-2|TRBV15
TGTGCCACCAGCAGAGCCGGGCAGGTGCGGGGCTACACCTTC
CATSRAGQVRGYTF
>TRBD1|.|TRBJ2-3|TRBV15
TGTGCCACCAGCAGAGTGACAGGGGTAACAGATACGCAGTATTTT
CATSRVTGVTDTQYF
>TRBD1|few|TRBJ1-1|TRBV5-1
TGCGCCAGCAGAGGACAGGGGGCAAACACTGAAGCTTTCTTT
CASRGQGANTEAFF
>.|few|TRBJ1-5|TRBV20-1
TGCAGTGCTAGAGATCCTCGGGAGAATCAGCCCCAGCATTTT
CSARDPRENQPQHF
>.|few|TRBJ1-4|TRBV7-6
TGTGCCAGCAGCACGCAACCCAGTGAAAAACTGTTTTTT
CASSTQPSEKLFF
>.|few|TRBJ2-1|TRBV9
TGTGCCAGCACCCCAGAGGGGGGCTCGTACAATGAGCAGTTCTTC
CASTPEGGSYNEQFF
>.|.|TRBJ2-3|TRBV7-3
TGTGCCAGCAGCTTAGGGGGGGCTTACACAGATACGCAGTATTTT
CASSLGGAYTDTQYF
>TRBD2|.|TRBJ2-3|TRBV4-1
TGCGCCAGCAGCCACGGGACTAGCGGGCCCCGGAGGACGCAGTATTTT
CASSHGTSGPRRTQYF
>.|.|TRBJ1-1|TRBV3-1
TGTGCCAGCAGCCAAGATGGGTGGATCACTGAAGCTTTCTTT
CASSQDGWITEAFF
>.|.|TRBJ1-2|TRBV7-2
TGTGCCAGCAGCTTAGAAGCCGGTCAGAGCTATGGCTACACCTTC
CASSLEAGQSYGYTF
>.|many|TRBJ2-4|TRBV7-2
TGTGCCAGCAGTTCGACCCTAGGGGGGGCGGCCAAAAACATTCAGTACTTC
CASSSTLGGAAKNIQYF
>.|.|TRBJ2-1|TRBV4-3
TGCGCCAGCAGCCACTTGGGCAATGAGCAGTTCTTC
CASSHLGNEQFF
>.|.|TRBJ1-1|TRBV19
TGTGCCAGTGAGAGTACGAACACTGAAGCTTTCTTT
CASESTNTEAFF
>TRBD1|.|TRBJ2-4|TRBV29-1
TGCAGCGTTTCGGGTGGGGGACAGGGAAAAAACATTCAGTACTTC
CSVSGGGQGKNIQYF
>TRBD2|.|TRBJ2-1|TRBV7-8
TGTGCCAGCAGCCCAGGAGGTTTGCGGGGGGCCTACAATGAGCAGTTCTTC
CASSPGGLRGAYNEQFF
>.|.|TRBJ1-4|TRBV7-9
TGTGCCAGCAGCCCTCGGACGCAGCCGGGGGGAAAACTGTTTTTT
CASSPRTQPGGKLFF
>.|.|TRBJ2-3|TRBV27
TGTGCCAGCACCCGAAGCACAGATACGCAGTATTTT
CASTRSTDTQYF
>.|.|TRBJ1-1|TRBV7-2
TGTGCCAGCAGCTTAGACGCGGGGGTTCCAGAAGCTTTCTTT
CASSLDAGVPEAFF
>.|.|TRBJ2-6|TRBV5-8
TGTGCCAGCACCGAAGTTTTGAGGGCAGCCAACGTCCTGACTTTC
CASTEVLRAANVLTF
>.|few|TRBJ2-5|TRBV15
TGTGCCACCACTAGCGATCGGGGGACCCAGTACTTC
CATTSDRGTQYF